This TCR beta chain was documented in a study of cytomegalovirus exposure and HLA in healthy donors. Looking at the study overall: HLA-typed donors were the source of about 85 million unique TCRs, which an early data release held. Study observations and caveats: The authors reported that TCR beta sequences could predict HLA-A and HLA-B alleles. These predictions were accurate for most subjects in the first cohort.

60 Vbeta and 13 Jbeta primers were used in PCR. Assay used: immunoSEQ multiplex PCR; TCRdb lists only in-frame clones, some missing. The table records more than 85,000 clones, around 9.6% of them present only once. In this sample, this clone turned up a few times. What it recognizes is unknown. This sequence was found in a man over 45 in good health and CMV-seropositive. Sequences were obtained from PBMCs.

The CDR3 reads CASSDDGQGLWSPLHF. The CDR3 DNA is TGTGCCAGCAGTGACGACGGACAGGGTCTATGGTCACCCCTCCACTTT. The chain combines TRBV6-1 with TRBJ1-6; TRBD1 matches 8 bases. The V and J ends lost 3 bases and 10 bases, in that order; junction bases with no gene match: 11. Germline CDR1 and CDR2: MNHNS and SASEGT. The CDR3 contains 16 residues.